This T cell receptor beta chain comes out of a study of immune cell composition in non-small cell lung cancer. Across the study: Histologic subtype was mainly adenocarcinoma or squamous cell carcinoma.

As for this clone: As yet, its antigen is unknown.

Measured with immunoSEQ multiplex PCR; TCRdb has only the in-frame clones, and not every one. In the table there are several thousand clones, roughly 79% of which are singletons. Broader study findings: Tumour TCR-beta clonality was not significantly tied to smoking pack-years. TIL tumour reactivity correlated with maximal tumour-associated clone frequency in adenocarcinoma.

Per the germline V gene, CDR1 is SGHTA and CDR2 is FQGNSA. The CDR3 runs 15 residues. Trimming removed 5 bases from V and 5 bases from J; junction bases left unmatched: 7. The chain is built from TRBV7-2 and TRBJ2-7, with TRBD1 matching 12 bases. The sequenced material came from lung tumor tissue. This receptor was taken from a human donor with non-small cell lung cancer. CDR3 region: CASSQMGTGGDEQYF. CDR3 DNA: TGTGCCAGCAGCCAAATGGGGACAGGGGGCGACGAGCAGTACTTC. The variable domain in full, with the rest retrieved from reference TRBV7-2 and TRBJ2-7, is GAGVSQSPSNKVTEKGKDVELRCDPISGHTALYWYRQSLGQGLEFLIYFQGNSAPDKSGLPSDRFSAERTGGSVSTLTIQRTQQEDSAVYLCASSQMGTGGDEQYFGPGTRLTVT.